One and the same sample provided the 19 T cell receptor beta chains below, sequenced in a study of blood T cell repertoires in COVID-19. Only in-frame clones appear in the TCRdb table, and some are missing; sequencing was by immunoSEQ multiplex PCR. The data contain 210,000 or so clones, 81% of them singletons. Sequencing used PBMCs or T cells enriched from blood (not recorded which). These receptors came from a woman aged 50 to 65 with acute COVID-19.

The rearrangement joins TRBV28 to TRBJ2-7, with 7 bases fitting TRBD1. The CDR3 sequence is 16 residues long. Unmatched junction bases numbered 11, after V lost 1 base and J lost 5 bases. Germline loops: CDR1 MDHEN, CDR2 SYDVKM. CDR3 nucleotide sequence: TGTGCCAGCAGTTTATTGGGACGACAGGGTGACCACGAGCAGTACTTC. Protein: CASSLLGRQGDHEQYF. The variable domain in full, completed from reference TRBV28 and TRBJ2-7, reads DVKVTQSSRYLVKRTGEKVFLECVQDMDHENMFWYRQDPGLGLRLIYFSYDVKMKEKGDIPEGYSVSREKKERFSLILESASTNQTSMYLCASSLLGRQGDHEQYFGPGTRLTVT.

V and J are TRBV4-3 and TRBJ2-7; a weak D match, TRBD2 (5 bases). This CDR3 contains 15 residues. Trimming left V 0 bases short and J 0 bases short, with 9 bases between. CDR1 and CDR2 (germline): LGHNA, YSLEER. This chain's CDR3 is CASSQERESSYEQYF. CDR3 coding DNA: TGCGCCAGCAGCCAAGAAAGGGAGAGCTCCTACGAGCAGTACTTC.

The chain recombines TRBV18 with TRBJ1-5; 7 positions agree with TRBD1. The V gene end was trimmed by 1 base and the J gene end by 1 base; junction bases not matched to a gene: 4. The germline V gene has CDR1 KGHSH and CDR2 LQKENI. This CDR3 is built from 16 residues. The CDR3 nucleotides read TGTGCCAGCTCACCACAGAGGGGGCTGAGCAATCAGCCCCAGCATTTT. Encoded protein: CASSPQRGLSNQPQHF.

This clone appeared a single time. The V call is TRBV27, the J call TRBJ2-2; the match to TRBD1 covers 7 bases. V shed 8 bases and J 3 bases; nucleotides not matched to a gene: 9. This CDR3 has 15 residues. In germline, CDR1 is MNHEY, CDR2 SMNVEV (reference sequence). CDR3 DNA: TGTGCCAGCGGGCCCGAGGGGGCGGACACCGGGGAGCTGTTTTTT. The encoded protein is CASGPEGADTGELFF.

J is TRBJ2-7 and V is TRBV5-6; possibly TRBD1 for D (6 bases). CDR3 length: 16 residues. Between the trimmed V and J ends, which lost 2 bases and 5 bases, there was a span of 20 bases. The germline V gene encodes CDR1 SGHDT and CDR2 YYEEEE. The CDR3, as DNA: TGTGCCAGCAGCTTAACCTTTGGGGGCGCTTACCACGAGCAGTACTTC. It is translated as CASSLTFGGAYHEQYF.

This clone appeared a single time. V usage is TRBV13 and J usage is TRBJ2-3, with TRBD1 as a possible D gene (6 bases). CDR3 length equals 14 residues. Germline CDR1 and CDR2: PRHDT and FYEKMQ (reference sequence). The germline V and J ends were trimmed by 5 bases and 2 bases, with 11 bases remaining between them. CDR3 region: CASSRTENTDTQYF. CDR3 coding DNA: TGTGCCAGCAGCCGGACAGAAAACACAGATACGCAGTATTTT.

This rearrangement joins TRBV18 to TRBJ2-3; tentatively, D is TRBD1 (6 bases). Per germline, CDR1 KGHSH and CDR2 LQKENI. This CDR3 spans 17 amino acids. V lost 6 bases, J lost 0 bases, and 19 bases lay in between. The CDR3 here is CASSPQGILSSTDTQYF. The CDR3 DNA reads as TGTGCCAGCTCCCCCCAGGGGATCCTTTCTAGCACAGATACGCAGTATTTT.

This clone was counted a few times. The rearrangement links TRBV11-2 to TRBJ2-7; maybe TRBD2 (5 bases). The CDR3 spans 16 residues. From germline, CDR1 is SGHAT and CDR2 FQNNGV. V dropped 2 bases and J dropped 3 bases, with 17 bases sitting between them. CDR3 sequence reads: CASSLMGGGRIYEQYF. CDR3 sequence (DNA): TGTGCCAGCAGCTTAATGGGTGGCGGGCGGATCTACGAGCAGTACTTC.

The J gene is TRBJ1-2, the V gene TRBV6-5; D is possibly TRBD1 (6 bases). Germline V gives CDR1 MNHEY, CDR2 SVGAGI. The CDR3 spans 15 residues. V lost 0 bases and J 4 bases, leaving 12 bases between the germline ends. CDR3 amino acids: CASSYSGGRFYGYTF. The DNA for the CDR3 is TGTGCCAGCAGTTACTCAGGGGGACGGTTCTATGGCTACACCTTC.

The chain has TRBV28 and TRBJ1-3; 7 bases map to TRBD1. This CDR3 is 15 amino acids long. The trim removed 7 bases at V and 0 bases at J, leaving 6 bases unmatched. Looked up from germline, CDR1 is MDHEN and CDR2 is SYDVKM. The CDR3 nucleotides read TGTGCCAGCACGGGACAGATCCTCTCTGGAAACACCATATATTTT. Amino acid sequence: CASTGQILSGNTIYF.

The genes are TRBV6-2 or TRBV6-3 and TRBJ2-5, with D possibly being TRBD1 (6 bases). The CDR3 covers 15 residues. The germline V gene encodes CDR1 MNHEY and CDR2 SVGEGT. Trimming left V 2 bases short and J 0 bases short, with 10 bases between. The CDR3 coding sequence is TGTGCCAGCAGTTACGAAGGGGGTAACCAAGAGACCCAGTACTTC. This codes for CASSYEGGNQETQYF.

This rearrangement joins TRBV7-8 to TRBJ2-5; TRBD2 might be the D (5 bases). There are 14 residues in the CDR3. V lost 3 bases and J lost 2, with 10 bases in between. Germline loops: CDR1 SGHVS, CDR2 FQNEAQ. In nucleotides, the CDR3 is TGTGCCAGCAGCTTTAGGCTAGCACAAGAGACCCAGTACTTC. Translated: CASSFRLAQETQYF.

This clone has more than one count but fewer than ten. V is TRBV25-1 and J is TRBJ2-1, with TRBD2 matching over 11 bases. V dropped 3 bases and J dropped 4; count of bases not matched to a gene: 2. CDR3 size: 15 residues. Germline V gives CDR1 MGHDK, CDR2 SYGVNS. The CDR3 coding sequence is TGTGCCAGCAGTGACGTAGCGGGGGGGTACAATGAGCAGTTCTTC. This sequence encodes CASSDVAGGYNEQFF.

The CDR3 region is CASSPRVGSGRIYEQYF. DNA for the CDR3: TGTGCCAGCAGCCCGCGGGTCGGTAGCGGGAGGATCTACGAGCAGTACTTC. J is TRBJ2-7 and V is TRBV5-6; 10 bases fit TRBD2. V gave up 4 bases and J gave up 3 bases; unmatched junction bases: 13. Germline-derived CDR1 and CDR2 are SGHDT and YYEEEE. The CDR3 totals 17 residues. The variable domain in full, completed from reference TRBV5-6 and TRBJ2-7, reads DAGVTQSPTHLIKTRGQQVTLRCSPKSGHDTVSWYQQALGQGPQFIFQYYEEEERQRGNFPDRFSGHQFPNYSSELNVNALLLGDSALYLCASSPRVGSGRIYEQYFGPGTRLTVT.

The chain links TRBV28 to TRBJ1-2; D unresolved. From germline, CDR1 is MDHEN and CDR2 SYDVKM. Trimming took 6 bases from V and 4 from J, leaving 9 bases between them. The CDR3 length is 12 residues. CDR3 nucleotide sequence: TGTGCCAGCAGATCTACTTCCTATGGCTACACCTTC. This gives the protein CASRSTSYGYTF.

This clone was recorded a few times. The chain is built from TRBV4-3 and TRBJ1-3; possibly TRBD1 for D (6 bases). The V end was cut by 3 bases, the J end by 0 bases, with 12 bases between. CDR1 is LGHNA and CDR2 is YSLEER in the germline V gene. The CDR3 runs 16 residues. The chain's CDR3 is CASSHRQVNSGNTIYF. The CDR3 DNA reads as TGCGCCAGCAGCCACCGACAGGTAAACTCTGGAAACACCATATATTTT.

V usage is TRBV28 and J usage is TRBJ1-3; 10 bases match TRBD1. Germline CDR1 and CDR2: MDHEN and SYDVKM. Trimming cost V 8 bases and J 7 bases; bases outside gene matches: 14. This CDR3 contains 16 residues. CDR3 region: CASVGYGQGVSNTIYF. Here the CDR3 DNA reads TGTGCCAGCGTTGGGTATGGACAGGGGGTCTCGAACACCATATATTTT.

This chain joins TRBV27 and TRBJ2-7; 13 nucleotides match TRBD2. V lost 7 bases and J lost 2; bases outside the gene matches: 5. This CDR3 is built from 15 residues. The germline V gene encodes CDR1 MNHEY and CDR2 SMNVEV (reference sequence). Here the CDR3 reads CASKLGTSGAYEQYF. DNA of the CDR3: TGTGCCAGCAAGCTCGGGACTAGCGGGGCCTACGAGCAGTACTTC.

Points on this clone: The same CDR3 can be traced to other DNA sequences in this sample. This chain uses TRBV24-1 with TRBJ2-1, with 7 positions matching TRBD1. Looked up from germline, CDR1 is KGHDR and CDR2 is SFDVKD. Trimming removed 4 bases from V and 0 bases from J; junction bases left unmatched: 5. The CDR3 contains 16 residues. Written as DNA, the CDR3 is TGTGCCACCAGTGACCCGGGACAGAGCTCCTACAATGAGCAGTTCTTC. Its protein product is CATSDPGQSSYNEQFF.